The next 8 T cell receptor beta chains were all read from a single sample in a study of blood T cell repertoires in COVID-19 (dated by TCRdb to about 2020). To prepare the library, the immunoSEQ multiplex PCR assay was applied. As stored in TCRdb, this immuneACCESS dataset retains in-frame rearrangements with V and J assigned. A fraction of the clones does not appear; measured against another copy, unresolved V genes explain less than half of the discrepancy, and the remainder lacks a known reason. In all, the sample holds about 100,000 clones, and 85% to 90% of those were seen once. The ten largest make up 13% of the sample. Sequencing used peripheral blood. The receptors stem from a human donor in a cohort sampled during active COVID-19.

The rearrangement joins TRBV19 to TRBJ1-2, with a weak D call TRBD1 (6 bases). The CDR3 runs to 13 residues. Germline assignment: CDR1 LNHDA and CDR2 SQIVND (reference sequence). V was trimmed by 6 bases and J by 4 bases, leaving 12 bases between them. The CDR3 reads CASRTTGLYGYTF. The CDR3 region has the DNA TGTGCCAGTAGAACGACAGGTCTCTATGGCTACACCTTC.

The chain uses TRBV30 and TRBJ2-2; 10 nucleotides line up with TRBD2. This CDR3 is built from 16 residues. The ends lost 4 bases at V and 7 bases at J; junction bases unmatched: 12. From germline, CDR1 is GTSNPN and CDR2 SVGIG (reference sequence). In DNA, the CDR3 is TGTGCCTGGATAGCTAGCGGGAGAGGTCGTGGCGGGGAGCTGTTTTTT. Encoded protein: CAWIASGRGRGGELFF.

V gene TRBV6-6 combines with J gene TRBJ2-2; TRBD2 might be the D (6 bases). This CDR3 has 16 amino acids. The V gene lost 4 bases and the J gene lost 2 bases, with 14 bases spanning the gap. Germline lookup yields CDR1 MNHNY and CDR2 SVGAGI (reference sequence). CDR3 sequence (DNA): TGTGCCAGCAGTTCCGCGGGACCCCAAAACACCGGGGAGCTGTTTTTT. Protein: CASSSAGPQNTGELFF.

The J gene is TRBJ2-3, the V gene TRBV5-1; 8 bases are shared with TRBD2. In germline, CDR1 is SGHRS, CDR2 YFSETQ. The CDR3 has 16 amino acids. J lost 2 bases, V lost 0 bases, and 5 bases had no gene match. CDR3 nucleotide sequence: TGCGCCAGCAGCTTGGTAACTAGCGGATACACAGATACGCAGTATTTT. Its protein is CASSLVTSGYTDTQYF.

Concerning this clone itself: Other DNA sequences in the sample encode the same CDR3. This CDR3 reads CSVGGGTQETQYF. CDR3 nucleotides: TGCAGCGTGGGTGGAGGAACTCAAGAGACCCAGTACTTC. The chain couples TRBV29-1 to TRBJ2-5; D is possibly TRBD2 (5 bases). Trimming stripped 6 bases from V and 2 bases from J, with 13 bases between. Germline CDR1 reads SQVTM; CDR2 reads ANQGSEA. CDR3 length equals 13 residues.

The rearrangement links TRBV7-6 to TRBJ2-1; the D gene is possibly TRBD2 (5 bases). The V end was cut by 5 bases, the J end by 5 bases, with 16 bases between. CDR3 length: 15 residues. Germline loops: CDR1 SGHVS, CDR2 FNYEAQ. For the CDR3, the DNA is TGTGCCAGCAGCCCTCCCTCCTGGCGGGACAATGAGCAGTTCTTC. This encodes CASSPPSWRDNEQFF.

V usage is TRBV7-2 and J usage is TRBJ2-3; D not resolved. Trimming removed 1 base from V and 7 bases from J, with 6 bases in between. Looked up from germline, CDR1 is SGHTA and CDR2 is FQGNSA. This CDR3 spans 12 amino acids. CDR3 coding DNA: TGTGCCAGCAGCTTAGATTCATATACGCAGTATTTT. Amino acid sequence: CASSLDSYTQYF.

V usage is TRBV5-4 and J usage is TRBJ2-5; 11 nucleotides agree with TRBD2. Unmatched junction bases numbered 9, after V lost 4 bases and J lost 1 base. CDR1 and CDR2 from the germline V gene are SGHNT and YYREEE (reference sequence). The CDR3 loop spans 17 amino acids. Written as DNA, the CDR3 is TGTGCCAGCAGCCCCTATTCGGGGACTAGCGGCCAAGAGACCCAGTACTTC. It specifies CASSPYSGTSGQETQYF.